The clone carrying this T cell receptor (beta chain) was observed once. The data derive from a study of blood T cell repertoires in COVID-19. The method was immunoSEQ multiplex PCR; TCRdb's version includes in-frame clones alone and lacks a portion of them. Of 250,000 or so clones in the sample, roughly 84% were seen once. This CDR3 contains 14 residues. Germline V gene data show CDR1 as SGDLS and CDR2 as YYNGEE. The ends were cut back, 3 bases at V and 8 bases at J, with 17 bases in the middle. The clonotype comes from a woman aged 40 to 55 who had recovered from COVID-19. V and J are TRBV9 and TRBJ1-2; no reliable D call. Sequencing used peripheral blood. The CDR3 DNA sequence: TGTGCCAGCAGCGCTAACCGGTCTCCCCGGGGCTACACCTTC. Translating gives CASSANRSPRGYTF.